This entry is about one T cell receptor (beta chain). The data belong to a study of blood T cell repertoires in COVID-19. The CDR3 contains 12 residues. CDR1 and CDR2 from the germline V gene are SQVTM and ANQGSEA. V was pared by 7 bases and J by 0 bases, with 6 bases between. Original analysis: Reference gene primer amplification gave nucleated cell count estimates. Measured with immunoSEQ multiplex PCR; TCRdb has only the in-frame clones, and not every one. V and J calls and clone size follow that table, whereas D and trimming were derived from the DNA. The table includes approximately 320,000 clones, almost 85% detected once.

V is TRBV29-1 and J is TRBJ2-2, with D uncertain. The specimen was peripheral blood. The clonotype originates from a human donor in a cohort sampled during active COVID-19. The CDR3 loop is CSGLANTGELFF. CDR3 nucleotide sequence: TGCAGCGGTCTAGCGAACACCGGGGAGCTGTTTTTT.